These T cell receptor beta chains were read from a single sample in a study of cytomegalovirus exposure and HLA in healthy donors. TCRdb's copy holds only in-frame clones and misses some; the assay was immunoSEQ multiplex PCR. Of some 150,000 clones listed, 60% to 80% are singletons. The sample was PBMCs. All receptors derive from a man aged 55 to 70 in good health and CMV-seronegative. CDR3s include the opening cysteine and the closing phenylalanine or tryptophan. A D gene is named only where the DNA matches it firmly. Clone size is not always given. Where it is, it says once, few, many or a class for expanded clones.

D,J,size,V,DNA,CDR3
TRBD2,TRBJ2-1,.,TRBV11-3,TGTGCCAGCAGCGACCACGGACTAGCGGCCAGCGAGCAGTTCTTC,CASSDHGLAASEQFF
.,TRBJ2-7,.,TRBV11-1,TGTGCCAGCAGCCCACAGAGTACCTACGAGCAGTACTTC,CASSPQSTYEQYF
TRBD2,TRBJ2-3,.,TRBV2,TGTGCCAGCATCGAGCGGGGGCGCACAGATACGCAGTATTTT,CASIERGRTDTQYF
.,TRBJ2-3,.,TRBV4-1,TGCGCCAGCAGCCATCCCGGGGCGCGGACAGGAGGGGGGTTTGATACGCAGTATTTT,CASSHPGARTGGGFDTQYF
TRBD2,TRBJ2-1,few,TRBV30,TGTGCCTGGAGCGCTAGCGGGAGAGTTTACAATGAGCAGTTCTTC,CAWSASGRVYNEQFF
.,TRBJ1-1,.,TRBV30,TGTGCCGGCACCGGGACTGCTGGGGGGAACACTGAAGCTTTCTTT,CAGTGTAGGNTEAFF
TRBD2,TRBJ2-1,.,TRBV11-2,TGTGCCAGCAGCTTCAGGTCTGGGACTAGCGGTTACAATGAGCAGTTCTTC,CASSFRSGTSGYNEQFF
.,TRBJ1-5,medium-sized,TRBV10-3,TGTGCCTCCCAAACAGGGCCAGATAGCAATCAGCCCCAGCATTTT,CASQTGPDSNQPQHF
.,TRBJ2-2,.,TRBV7-2,TGTGCCAGCAGCGCCTCCCAGGCCTCGAACACCGGGGAGCTGTTTTTT,CASSASQASNTGELFF
TRBD1,TRBJ1-3,.,TRBV30,TGTGCCTGGAGCCTTGGGACAGCCTTCTTCTCTGGAAACACCATATATTTT,CAWSLGTAFFSGNTIYF
.,TRBJ2-3,.,TRBV7-2,TGTGCCAGCAGGTGGATGGCGGGGACAGATACGCAGTATTTT,CASRWMAGTDTQYF
TRBD1,TRBJ1-2,.,TRBV4-3,TGCGCCAGCAGCCAAGAGGTCACAGGGGGTTACGGCTACACCTTC,CASSQEVTGGYGYTF
TRBD2,TRBJ2-4,.,TRBV7-9,TGTGCCAGCAGCCCCGGGGTGATTAGCGGGAGAATAGCCAAAAACATTCAGTACTTC,CASSPGVISGRIAKNIQYF
TRBD1,TRBJ1-1,few,TRBV19,TGTGCCACCGAGACCACAGGGGGTAGTGAAGCTTTCTTT,CATETTGGSEAFF
TRBD1,TRBJ2-5,.,TRBV7-2,TGTGCCAGCCTACAGGGGTGGGGAGAGACCCAGTACTTC,CASLQGWGETQYF
.,TRBJ2-1,.,TRBV30,TGTGCCTGGACCGGGACTCTCTCCTACAATGAGCAGTTCTTC,CAWTGTLSYNEQFF
TRBD1,TRBJ2-5,.,TRBV27,TGTGCCAGCAGCTCTGGGACAGGGGGCATCGGGACCCAGTACTTC,CASSSGTGGIGTQYF
TRBD2,TRBJ2-1,.,TRBV6-1,TGTGCCAGCAGGGTAGCGGGGACCTACAATGAGCAGTTCTTC,CASRVAGTYNEQFF
TRBD2,TRBJ2-3,.,TRBV7-9,TGTGCCAGCAGCTTAGCTCTGCGAGCGGGAGCGGAAGATACGCAGTATTTT,CASSLALRAGAEDTQYF
.,TRBJ2-7,.,TRBV28,TGTGCCAGTCCTCCCCCTAGCCACTCTAAGAGCTCCTACGAGCAGTACTTC,CASPPPSHSKSSYEQYF
.,TRBJ1-1,.,TRBV9,TGTGCCAGCAGCTCCACGACAGGGAACACTGAAGCTTTCTTT,CASSSTTGNTEAFF
.,TRBJ2-1,.,TRBV5-4,TGTGCCAGCAGCTTGGCCGCAGGAAGATTGTTCTTC,CASSLAAGRLFF
TRBD1,TRBJ1-1,.,TRBV5-1,TGCGCCAGCAGCCCCACACGGGACAGGAGAAACACTGAAGCTTTCTTT,CASSPTRDRRNTEAFF
TRBD1,TRBJ2-7,.,TRBV28,TGTGCCAGCAGTTCACCAGTCGGGACAGCCTACGAGCAGTACTTC,CASSSPVGTAYEQYF